This is a list of T cell receptor beta chains from one sample in a study of control samples from healthy donors and cancer patients. Profiling relied on immunoSEQ multiplex PCR, and the TCRdb table lists in-frame clones only, not all of them. Here the sample spans 100,000 to 150,000 clones, more than 70% being singletons. Sequenced: blood. Receptors originate from a man aged 45-65 years in good health. The CDR3 runs from the conserved cysteine through the conserved F or W. Each record gives: clone size, D gene, J gene, V gene, CDR3 DNA, CDR3 protein. The D gene is left open where the match is weak. Rows may omit the clone size; those that give it use once, few, many or a size class.

>medium-sized|TRBD1|TRBJ2-1|TRBV7-8
TGTGCCAGCAGCCTAAGACAGGGGCCCTCCAATGAGCAGTTCTTC
CASSLRQGPSNEQFF
>.|.|TRBJ2-3|TRBV11-2
TGTGCCAGCAGCTTAGGAGTAGCTTGGAATACGCAGTATTTT
CASSLGVAWNTQYF
>.|TRBD1|TRBJ1-1|TRBV11-2
TGTGCCAGCAGTTTAGGTATTGGGACAGTGAACACTGAAGCTTTCTTT
CASSLGIGTVNTEAFF
>.|.|TRBJ1-1|TRBV20-1
TGCAGTGCTAGTCCTCCGGGATCTCATACGAACACTGAAGCTTTCTTT
CSASPPGSHTNTEAFF
>.|.|TRBJ1-1|TRBV5-6
TGTGCCAGCAGCACGGGACTTTTGAACACTGAAGCTTTCTTT
CASSTGLLNTEAFF
>few|.|TRBJ2-7|TRBV20-1
TGCAGTGCTAGCGACAGCTACGAGCAGTACTTC
CSASDSYEQYF
>.|.|TRBJ2-3|TRBV21-1
TGTGCCAGCAGCAAAGAACGGGTAGCGGGGGGGCCGGAGACAGATACGCAGTATTTT
CASSKERVAGGPETDTQYF
>.|.|TRBJ1-2|TRBV12-3/TRBV12-4
TGTGCCAGCAGTGCACAGAATTATGGCTACACCTTC
CASSAQNYGYTF
>.|.|TRBJ2-7|TRBV13
TGTGCCAGCAGCTTAGGCCTGGGGAATCGCCCCTACGAGCAGTACTTC
CASSLGLGNRPYEQYF
>.|TRBD1|TRBJ1-2|TRBV28
TGTGCCAGCAGTGGACGGACAGGGGATAACTATGGCTACACCTTC
CASSGRTGDNYGYTF
>once|TRBD1|TRBJ1-5|TRBV19
TGTGCCAGTACCCCGACAGGGGAGTACGATCAGCCCCAGCATTTT
CASTPTGEYDQPQHF
>.|.|TRBJ2-3|TRBV9
TGTGCCAGCAGCGTATTCCAGGGATCCACAGATACGCAGTATTTT
CASSVFQGSTDTQYF
>.|.|TRBJ1-3|TRBV19
TGTGCCAGTGGGCGGACAAGTGGAAACACCATATATTTT
CASGRTSGNTIYF
>.|.|TRBJ2-1|TRBV6-6
TGTGCCAGCAGTCCCATCTGGAGAATTTCCTCCTACAATGAGCAGTTCTTC
CASSPIWRISSYNEQFF
>.|.|TRBJ1-1|TRBV3-1/TRBV3-2
TGTGCCAGCAGCCAGACAGACATGAACACTGAAGCTTTCTTT
CASSQTDMNTEAFF
>.|.|TRBJ1-5|TRBV28
TGTGCCAGCAGTTTATTCCGGGACACGAGGGGCCAGCCCCAGCATTTT
CASSLFRDTRGQPQHF
>once|.|TRBJ2-2|TRBV9
TGTGCCAGCAGCCCAAGTGCCAGGGGGGTCGGGGAGCTGTTTTTT
CASSPSARGVGELFF
>.|.|TRBJ1-6|TRBV28
TGTGCCAGCAGTTTATCGGGCGTCGGGACGGGTAATAATTCACCCCTCCACTTT
CASSLSGVGTGNNSPLHF
>.|.|TRBJ1-4|TRBV6-5
TGTGCCAGCAGTAGACATCGTGAAAAACTGTTTTTT
CASSRHREKLFF
>.|TRBD1|TRBJ1-5|TRBV5-1
TGCGCCAGCAGCTTAGGGACAGGGGTTGATCAGCCCCAGCATTTT
CASSLGTGVDQPQHF
>.|TRBD1|TRBJ1-6|TRBV5-6
TGTGCCAGCAGCTTTACAGGGGGCGGAGATAATTCACCCCTCCACTTT
CASSFTGGGDNSPLHF
>once|TRBD1|TRBJ1-5|TRBV3-1/TRBV3-2
TGTGCCAGCAGCCAAGAACTTTCGACAGGGGACGCGTTAAATAGCAATCAGCCCCAGCATTTT
CASSQELSTGDALNSNQPQHF
>.|.|TRBJ1-2|TRBV28
TGTGCCAGCAGTCCCGGCGTATATGGCTACACCTTC
CASSPGVYGYTF
>.|.|TRBJ1-5|TRBV28
TGTGCCAGCACCTTCCGACAGGTTGGACAGCCCCAGCATTTT
CASTFRQVGQPQHF
>.|.|TRBJ2-1|TRBV5-6
TGTGCCAGCAGCACACCTGGCAATGAGCAGTTCTTC
CASSTPGNEQFF
>.|.|TRBJ1-5|TRBV10-3
TGTGCCATCAGTGATCGGGATCAGCCCCAGCATTTT
CAISDRDQPQHF
>.|TRBD2|TRBJ2-3|TRBV7-2
TGTGCCAGCAGCTGGGGTCTAGCGGGGGGAATAGATACGCAGTATTTT
CASSWGLAGGIDTQYF
>.|.|TRBJ1-1|TRBV19
TGTGCCAGTAGTATAGATGGAGTCAGGGGATGGACTGAAGCTTTCTTT
CASSIDGVRGWTEAFF
>.|.|TRBJ2-3|TRBV6-1
TGTGCCAGCAGCCGCCCCCTAGATACGCAGTATTTT
CASSRPLDTQYF
>.|.|TRBJ1-1|TRBV19
TGTGCCAGTAGTACTCTAGGCCCTGGAACTGAAGCTTTCTTT
CASSTLGPGTEAFF
>.|.|TRBJ2-7|TRBV4-1
TGCGCCAGCAGCCACCTAACAGGGTACGAGCAGTACTTC
CASSHLTGYEQYF
>.|.|TRBJ2-2|TRBV21-1
TGTGCCAGCAGCAACGGAGAGGAGGCTAGCGGGGGGTACACCGGGGAGCTGTTTTTT
CASSNGEEASGGYTGELFF
>.|.|TRBJ2-1|TRBV5-1
TGCGCCAGCAGCTTGGGGGAGCTGGGACAGTTCTTC
CASSLGELGQFF
>.|.|TRBJ1-1|TRBV7-8
TGTGCCAGCAGCTTAGCATATCGCGGCAGAGACACTGAAGCTTTCTTT
CASSLAYRGRDTEAFF
>.|.|TRBJ2-2|TRBV7-3
TGTGCCAGCGGGGGGCCGAACACCGGGGAGCTGTTTTTT
CASGGPNTGELFF
>.|.|TRBJ1-1|TRBV6-2/TRBV6-3
TGTGCCAGCAGTTACTCCCGTAACCGCCCAGACACTGAAGCTTTCTTT
CASSYSRNRPDTEAFF
>once|.|TRBJ2-3|TRBV9
TGTGCCAGCAGCGCGGGACCGAGCACAGATACGCAGTATTTT
CASSAGPSTDTQYF
>.|TRBD1|TRBJ2-2|TRBV18
TGTGCCAGCTCACCACCGCGAACTACAGGGGTCACCGGGGAGCTGTTTTTT
CASSPPRTTGVTGELFF
>.|.|TRBJ1-1|TRBV6-5
TGTGCCAGCAGTTCAAACGCGATGAACACTGAAGCTTTCTTT
CASSSNAMNTEAFF
>.|TRBD1|TRBJ2-5|TRBV2
TGTGCCAGCAGTGAAGAGTTGGTTGGGACAGGGGCCCAAGAGACCCAGTACTTC
CASSEELVGTGAQETQYF
>.|.|TRBJ2-2|TRBV4-2
TGTGCCAGCAGCCAAGCGCGTGGGAGCACCGGGGAGCTGTTTTTT
CASSQARGSTGELFF
>.|TRBD1|TRBJ1-4|TRBV5-5
TGTGCCAGCAGCTTGGCGGGACAGGGGAATGAAAAACTGTTTTTT
CASSLAGQGNEKLFF
>once|TRBD1|TRBJ2-5|TRBV2
TGTGCCAGCAGTGTGGGACAGTCCAGACTAGAGACCCAGTACTTC
CASSVGQSRLETQYF
>.|TRBD2|TRBJ2-1|TRBV5-1
TGCGCCAGCAGCTTTTGGCCCGAAGAACTAGCGGGGTCCTACTCCTACAATGAGCAGTTCTTC
CASSFWPEELAGSYSYNEQFF
>.|.|TRBJ1-1|TRBV18
TGTGCCAGCTCACTCGGGCCCTTCCAAGGGGGGACTGAAGCTTTCTTT
CASSLGPFQGGTEAFF
>.|.|TRBJ2-2|TRBV19
TGTGCCACCGGGACACCTAACCATTTCCGGGGGGAGCTGTTTTTT
CATGTPNHFRGELFF
>.|TRBD1|TRBJ1-1|TRBV28
TGTGCCAGCAGTTCCGGGACAGAGAACACTGAAGCTTTCTTT
CASSSGTENTEAFF
>.|TRBD1|TRBJ1-5|TRBV18
TGTGCCAGCTCTCCAGGGACAGGGGATAGCAATCAGCCCCAGCATTTT
CASSPGTGDSNQPQHF
>once|.|TRBJ2-7|TRBV5-1
TGCGCCAGCAGAGGCCAGGGAGACTCCTACGAGCAGTACTTC
CASRGQGDSYEQYF
>.|.|TRBJ2-5|TRBV7-8
TGTGCCAGCAGCCGGAATAGTTATTCCCAGTACTTC
CASSRNSYSQYF
>.|TRBD1|TRBJ1-2|TRBV5-4
TGTGCCAGCAGCTTCACAGGGGCTAACTATGGCTACACCTTC
CASSFTGANYGYTF
>.|.|TRBJ1-5|TRBV2
TGTGCCAGCATGAGGTCTAATGATCAGCCCCAGCATTTT
CASMRSNDQPQHF
>.|.|TRBJ2-3|TRBV6-1
TGTGCCAGCAGTGAAGCGCAGGGGTTTTCTATCATAGATACGCAGTATTTT
CASSEAQGFSIIDTQYF
>.|.|TRBJ2-5|TRBV6-5
TGTGCCAGCAGTTACGGGTCACTCAGCCAAGAGACCCAGTACTTC
CASSYGSLSQETQYF
>.|TRBD1|TRBJ2-7|TRBV6-5
TGTGCCAGCAGGATGTGGGACAGCTTCTCCTACGAGCAGTACTTC
CASRMWDSFSYEQYF